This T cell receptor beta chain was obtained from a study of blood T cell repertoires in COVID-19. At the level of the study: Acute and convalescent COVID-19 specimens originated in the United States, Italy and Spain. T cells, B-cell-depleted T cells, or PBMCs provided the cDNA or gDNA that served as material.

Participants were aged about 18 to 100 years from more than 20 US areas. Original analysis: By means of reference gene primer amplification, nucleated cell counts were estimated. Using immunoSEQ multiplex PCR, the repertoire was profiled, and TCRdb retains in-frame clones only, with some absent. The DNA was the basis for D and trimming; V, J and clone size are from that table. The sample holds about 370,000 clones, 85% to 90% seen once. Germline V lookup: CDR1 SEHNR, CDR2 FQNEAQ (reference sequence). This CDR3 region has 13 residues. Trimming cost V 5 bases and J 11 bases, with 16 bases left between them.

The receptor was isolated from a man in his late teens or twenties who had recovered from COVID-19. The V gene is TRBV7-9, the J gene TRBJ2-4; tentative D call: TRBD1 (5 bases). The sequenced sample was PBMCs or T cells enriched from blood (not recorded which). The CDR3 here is CASSKDAMGLQYF. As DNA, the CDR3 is TGTGCCAGCAGCAAGGACGCAATGGGGCTTCAGTACTTC.